Shown below are 17 T cell receptor beta chains from a single sample sequenced in a study of blood T cells in healthy people across ages. Primed by a sample-barcoded 5' primer and a J-beta primer mix, a second PCR proceeded for about 6 to 11 cycles. One entry per CDR3 protein, called by TCRdb with MiXCR from the 5' RACE reads. The table includes fewer than 1,200,000 distinct CDR3 sequences, about 23% detected once. The same specimen was also included in a second study, on T cells of mothers and their children.

The specimen sequenced was blood. All receptors come from a girl aged 2 to 9 in good health.

The gene calls are TRBV14 and TRBJ2-1, with 13 bases that match TRBD2. The V segment lost 1 base and the J segment 4 bases; nucleotides outside the gene matches: 1. Germline-derived CDR1 and CDR2 are SGHDN and FVKESK. The CDR3 is made up of 16 amino acids. The CDR3 spells CASSQVGLAGYNEQFF. The DNA of the CDR3 is TGTGCCAGCAGCCAAGTGGGACTAGCGGGGTACAATGAGCAGTTCTTC.

The genes are TRBV9 and TRBJ2-3; TRBD2 matches 13 bases. Looked up from germline, CDR1 is SGDLS and CDR2 is YYNGEE. This CDR3 is built from 16 residues. Trimming removed 3 bases from V and 2 bases from J; junction bases left unmatched: 3. The CDR3 coding sequence is TGTGCCAGCAGCGATGGACTAGCGGGAGTCACAGATACGCAGTATTTT. Its translation is CASSDGLAGVTDTQYF.

This CDR3 is CSARGLPLETQYF. CDR3 nucleotide sequence: TGCAGTGCTAGAGGGCTACCCCTTGAGACCCAGTACTTC. The chain recombines TRBV20-1 with TRBJ2-5; D remains unclear. The V and J ends lost 1 base and 5 bases respectively, with 11 bases between them. Germline CDR1 is DFQATT and CDR2 is SNEGSKA (reference sequence). The CDR3 length is 13 residues.

V is TRBV15 and J is TRBJ1-6; 11 bases are a match to TRBD1. Germline CDR1 reads LNHNV; CDR2 reads YYDKDF (reference sequence). The V gene end was trimmed by 0 bases and the J gene end by 7 bases; junction bases not matched to a gene: 20. This CDR3 spans 22 amino acids. DNA of the CDR3: TGTGCCACCAGCAGAGATCTAGGGCGCGGGACAGGGGGGATGAAATTGAATTCACCCCTCCACTTT. Translating it yields CATSRDLGRGTGGMKLNSPLHF. Filled out from reference TRBV15 and TRBJ1-6, the complete variable domain reads DAMVIQNPRYQVTQFGKPVTLSCSQTLNHNVMYWYQQKSSQAPKLLFHYYDKDFNNEADTPDNFQSRRPNTSFCFLDIRSPGLGDTAMYLCATSRDLGRGTGGMKLNSPLHFGNGTRLTVT.

The CDR3 DNA follows: TGCAGCGTTGGATCAACAGGGGTACCTTGGGGGTTCTTC. Amino acid sequence: CSVGSTGVPWGFF. The V and J genes are TRBV29-1 and TRBJ2-1, with 7 bases lining up with TRBD1. With 4 bases clipped from V and 15 bases from J, the junction kept 15 bases outside the gene matches. The CDR3 has 13 amino acids. From germline, CDR1 is SQVTM and CDR2 ANQGSEA.

The count of this clonotype is one. The chain links TRBV20-1 to TRBJ1-1; D gene ambiguous. Trimming took 2 bases from V and 2 from J, leaving 9 bases between them. The CDR3 contains 13 residues. The V gene's germline CDR1 is DFQATT and CDR2 SNEGSKA (reference sequence). CDR3 protein: CSARQYSNTEAFF. CDR3 coding DNA: TGCAGTGCTAGACAGTATTCTAACACTGAAGCTTTCTTT.

The sample holds a few counts of this clonotype. The chain carries TRBV6-1 and TRBJ1-1; D unresolved. From germline, CDR1 is MNHNS and CDR2 SASEGT. This CDR3 region has 13 residues. V lost 6 bases, J lost 4 bases, and 12 bases lay in between. The CDR3 coding sequence is TGTGCCAGCAGGGATTTCGGGAGCACTGAAGCTTTCTTT. This gives the protein CASRDFGSTEAFF.

This clonotype has only a few counts. V gene TRBV3-1 combines with J gene TRBJ2-3; TRBD1 or TRBD2 may be the D gene (5 bases each). Looked up from germline, CDR1 is LGHDT and CDR2 is YNNKEL (reference sequence). Trimming removed 5 bases from V and 5 bases from J, with 11 bases in between. The CDR3 contains 13 residues. CDR3 coding DNA: TGTGCCAGCAGCAAGGGACCCCAAGATACGCAGTATTTT. Protein: CASSKGPQDTQYF.

This clonotype was counted a few times. CDR3 sequence: CSAPGTSGLGSGPQYF. CDR3 nucleotide sequence: TGCAGTGCCCCCGGTACTAGCGGGCTTGGTTCTGGGCCCCAGTACTTC. The chain joins TRBV20-1 to TRBJ2-5, with 9 bases aligning to TRBD2. Germline CDR1 reads DFQATT; CDR2 reads SNEGSKA (reference sequence). This CDR3 region has 16 residues. V lost 6 bases, J lost 9 bases, and 20 bases stayed unmatched.

At least ten counts were recorded for this clonotype. This sequence joins TRBV7-2 and TRBJ2-3; D remains unclear. CDR1 and CDR2 (germline): SGHTA, FQGNSA. The CDR3 is made up of 13 amino acids. Trimming removed 3 bases from V and 1 base from J, with 5 bases in between. The CDR3 loop is CASSFQGTDTQYF. CDR3 nucleotide sequence: TGTGCCAGCAGCTTTCAGGGCACAGATACGCAGTATTTT.

V and J are TRBV7-2 and TRBJ1-4; TRBD1 matches at 7 bases. V lost 5 bases to trimming and J lost 3 bases; unmatched junction nucleotides: 6. The germline V gene encodes CDR1 SGHTA and CDR2 FQGNSA. CDR3 size: 15 residues. The CDR3 sequence is CASSTRDSPNEKLFF. The CDR3 bases are TGTGCCAGCAGCACCCGGGACAGTCCTAATGAAAAACTGTTTTTT.

This clonotype appeared once. The genes are TRBV29-1 and TRBJ2-1; D perhaps matches TRBD1 (6 bases). This CDR3 region has 15 residues. Deletions cut 3 bases from V and 5 bases from J, with 17 bases between. Germline V gives CDR1 SQVTM, CDR2 ANQGSEA. In nucleotides, the CDR3 is TGCAGCGTTGATTCGCCCGCAGGGGTTAACAATGAGCAGTTCTTC. Translating it yields CSVDSPAGVNNEQFF.

J is TRBJ2-5 and V is TRBV5-1; 7 bases are a match to TRBD1. The J call could be wrong; TRBJ2-1 is a better fit for the DNA end. From germline, CDR1 is SGHRS and CDR2 YFSETQ. The CDR3 spans 15 residues. CDR3: CASNRDSEEYDEQFF. CDR3 bases: TGCGCCAGCAACCGGGACAGTGAGGAGTACGATGAGCAGTTCTTC.

This rearrangement joins TRBV20-1 to TRBJ2-5; D perhaps matches TRBD1 (7 bases). The J call may be mistaken, given a closer DNA end match to TRBJ2-1. The CDR3 consists of 15 residues. Germline V lookup: CDR1 DFQATT, CDR2 SNEGSKA (reference sequence). The CDR3 loop reads CSARGGDSTGNEQFF. The CDR3 DNA reads as TGCAGTGCTAGAGGGGGGGACAGTACAGGCAATGAGCAGTTCTTC.

This chain joins TRBV27 and TRBJ1-5; D is undetermined. The germline gives CDR1 MNHEY, CDR2 SMNVEV (reference sequence). The CDR3 sequence is 15 residues long. Between the trimmed V and J ends, which lost 5 bases and 0 bases, there was a span of 11 bases. CDR3 nucleotides: TGTGCCAGCAGTCCACGGGCCGCTAGCAATCAGCCCCAGCATTTT. Protein product: CASSPRAASNQPQHF.

The V gene is TRBV6-5, the J gene TRBJ2-5, with TRBD1 matching 10 bases. The J call is in doubt because the DNA end fits TRBJ2-7 better. Germline-derived CDR1 and CDR2 are MNHEY and SVGAGI. The CDR3 extends over 15 amino acids. CDR3 amino acids: CASSYLGGTGDEQYF. The DNA of the CDR3 is TGTGCCAGCAGTTACTTAGGGGGGACAGGGGACGAGCAGTACTTC.

This chain uses TRBV27 with TRBJ1-1, with 11 bases matching TRBD1. The CDR3 sequence is 13 residues long. Germline CDR1 and CDR2: MNHEY and SMNVEV (reference sequence). J lost 5 bases, V lost 8 bases, and 4 bases had no gene match. The CDR3 here is CASGQGAPTEAFF. The DNA for the CDR3 is TGTGCCAGCGGACAGGGGGCGCCGACTGAAGCTTTCTTT.